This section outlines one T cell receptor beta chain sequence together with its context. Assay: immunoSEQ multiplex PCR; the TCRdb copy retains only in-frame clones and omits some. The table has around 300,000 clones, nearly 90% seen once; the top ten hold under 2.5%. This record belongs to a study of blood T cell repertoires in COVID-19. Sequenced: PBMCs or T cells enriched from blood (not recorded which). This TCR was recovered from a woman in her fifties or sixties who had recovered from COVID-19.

The CDR3 nucleotides read TGTGCCAGCAGCCAAGGTGGCTCTAGCACAGATACGCAGTATTTT. It specifies CASSQGGSSTDTQYF. The chain joins TRBV4-2 to TRBJ2-3; D is unclear. V was trimmed by 1 base and J by 0 bases, leaving 8 bases between them. CDR3 length: 15 amino acids. The germline V gene encodes CDR1 LGHNA and CDR2 YNFKEQ.